What follows are 22 T cell receptor beta chains derived from one specimen sequenced in a study of blood T cell repertoires in COVID-19. Generated by immunoSEQ multiplex PCR, the TCRdb table keeps only in-frame clones and is missing some. Of about 94,000 clones in the sample, approximately 80% are singletons; the top ten hold under 55%. Specimen: peripheral blood. Every receptor here comes from a human donor in a cohort sampled during active COVID-19.

The chain combines TRBV7-8 with TRBJ2-5; a possible D gene is TRBD2 (5 bases). The CDR3 sequence is 15 residues long. The ends were cut back, 5 bases at V and 1 base at J, with 14 bases in the middle. CDR1 is SGHVS, CDR2 FQNEAQ, per germline. The CDR3 DNA reads as TGTGCCAGCAGCCCACGGAGGCAGGTCCAAGAGACCCAGTACTTC. Its translation is CASSPRRQVQETQYF.

V is TRBV11-2 and J is TRBJ1-2; TRBD1 matches at 7 bases. This CDR3 region has 13 residues. Trimming took 5 bases from V and 8 from J; bases not matched to a gene: 8. CDR1 SGHAT and CDR2 FQNNGV come from the germline V gene. CDR3: CASSRDSSWGYTF. CDR3 bases: TGTGCCAGCAGCCGGGACAGCTCCTGGGGCTACACCTTC.

The gene calls are TRBV21-1 and TRBJ2-1; the table calls TRBD1, which could not be checked here. TRBV21-1 is tagged as a pseudogene. The CDR3 is made up of 15 amino acids. This chain's CDR3 is CASSKGTGPYNEQFF. CDR3 coding DNA: TGTGCCAGCAGCAAGGGGACAGGTCCCTACAATGAGCAGTTCTTC.

This chain links TRBV27 with TRBJ1-6; 7 nucleotides align to TRBD1. This CDR3 is built from 15 residues. Germline trimming cut 6 bases from V and 3 bases from J; bases unmatched to any gene: 5. Per the germline V gene, CDR1 is MNHEY and CDR2 is SMNVEV (reference sequence). Here the CDR3 DNA reads TGTGCCAGCAGAGGACAGGCAATCTATAATTCACCCCTCCACTTT. It encodes CASRGQAIYNSPLHF.

The V gene is TRBV12-3 or TRBV12-4, the J gene TRBJ1-2, with D tentatively TRBD1 (5 bases). V was cut by 7 bases and J by 8 bases, with 17 bases left in between. The CDR3 is made up of 13 amino acids. In nucleotides, the CDR3 is TGTGCCAGCACCCTTCGGACAATTGAAGGCTACACCTTC. Translation gives CASTLRTIEGYTF.

CDR3 coding DNA: TGTGCCAGCAGCTTATCCCTGAGCAATGAGCAGTTCTTC. Residues: CASSLSLSNEQFF. The J gene is TRBJ2-1, the V gene TRBV11-3; D not resolved. CDR1 is SGHNT and CDR2 is YENEEA in the germline V gene. This CDR3 spans 13 amino acids. V gave up 2 bases and J gave up 6 bases, with 8 bases separating them.

The chain is built from TRBV7-3 and TRBJ2-2, with D possibly TRBD2 on 6 matching bases. The germline V gene encodes CDR1 SGHTA and CDR2 FQGTGA. The CDR3 spans 14 residues. The ends were cut back, 1 base at V and 3 bases at J, with 6 bases in the middle. The CDR3 loop reads CASSLSGDTGELFF. Written as DNA, the CDR3 is TGTGCCAGCAGCTTAAGCGGGGACACCGGGGAGCTGTTTTTT.

This clone appeared once. The chain employs TRBV7-2 and TRBJ2-1; 7 bases fit TRBD1. Germline lookup yields CDR1 SGHTA and CDR2 FQGNSA. The CDR3 totals 14 residues. V gave up 1 base and J gave up 7 bases; unmatched junction bases: 4. This chain's CDR3 is CASSLGVRGNEQFF. The CDR3 coding sequence is TGTGCCAGCAGCTTAGGTGTCAGGGGGAATGAGCAGTTCTTC.

The CDR3 bases are TGCGCCAGGATACCGGGACACCGGACCCCCTACGAGCAGTACTTC. It codes for CARIPGHRTPYEQYF. The chain carries TRBV5-1 and TRBJ2-7; D might be TRBD1 (6 bases). The V end was cut by 8 bases, the J end by 2 bases, with 20 bases between. This CDR3 contains 15 residues. Looked up from germline, CDR1 is SGHRS and CDR2 is YFSETQ.

V usage is TRBV7-2 and J usage is TRBJ2-1; D is uncertain. The germline V and J ends were trimmed by 4 bases and 1 base, with 5 bases remaining between them. The CDR3 is 13 amino acids. Germline CDR1 SGHTA, CDR2 FQGNSA. Written as DNA, the CDR3 is TGTGCCAGCAGCTCCCAATCCTACAATGAGCAGTTCTTC. This gives the protein CASSSQSYNEQFF.

The chain couples TRBV19 to TRBJ1-5, with TRBD1 matching 7 bases. Looked up from germline, CDR1 is LNHDA and CDR2 is SQIVND (reference sequence). The V and J ends lost 4 bases and 4 bases, in that order; junction bases with no gene match: 7. CDR3 length equals 15 residues. CDR3: CASSTADRRNQPQHF. The DNA of the CDR3 is TGTGCCAGTAGTACCGCGGACAGGCGGAATCAGCCCCAGCATTTT.

This sequence joins TRBV5-1 and TRBJ2-7; TRBD1 might be the D (6 bases). Germline CDR1 reads SGHRS; CDR2 reads YFSETQ. This CDR3 has 14 residues. V was clipped by 3 bases and J by 3 bases, with 13 bases between them. The CDR3 sequence: CASSSGAAGYEQYF. The DNA for the CDR3 is TGCGCCAGCAGCTCAGGGGCCGCCGGCTACGAGCAGTACTTC.

The chain joins TRBV9 to TRBJ2-3; possible D gene TRBD2, 6 bases. This CDR3 comprises 15 residues. V was pared by 3 bases and J by 5 bases, with 16 bases between. The germline gives CDR1 SGDLS, CDR2 YYNGEE. CDR3 DNA: TGTGCCAGCAGCGGGGGACTTCTGGGTTTAGATACGCAGTATTTT. Translating it yields CASSGGLLGLDTQYF.

The CDR3 loop is CASSQSRVYEQFF. CDR3 bases: TGTGCCAGCAGCCAGTCCCGGGTTTACGAGCAGTTCTTC. This chain links TRBV7-2 with TRBJ2-1; D is uncertain. Looked up from germline, CDR1 is SGHTA and CDR2 is FQGNSA. The CDR3 has 13 amino acids. Trimming stripped 5 bases from V and 10 bases from J, with 15 bases between.

The rearrangement links TRBV19 to TRBJ1-1; D perhaps matches TRBD1 (6 bases). The germline gives CDR1 LNHDA, CDR2 SQIVND (reference sequence). CDR3 size: 14 residues. V lost 6 bases to trimming and J lost 1 base, with 12 bases between them. The CDR3 here is CASSSGAGNTEAFF. Here the CDR3 DNA reads TGTGCCAGTAGCTCAGGGGCGGGGAACACTGAAGCTTTCTTT.

This chain uses TRBV5-1 with TRBJ2-5; 10 bases match TRBD1. This CDR3 has 15 residues. Germline CDR1 reads SGHRS; CDR2 reads YFSETQ. The J segment lost 5 bases and the V segment lost 2 bases, leaving 6 bases of the junction unmatched. The DNA for the CDR3 is TGCGCCAGCAGCTTCCCGACAGGGGGCGTGGAGACCCAGTACTTC. Translating it yields CASSFPTGGVETQYF. Full variable domain (rest looked up from reference TRBV5-1 and TRBJ2-5): KAGVTQTPRYLIKTRGQQVTLSCSPISGHRSVSWYQQTPGQGLQFLFEYFSETQRNKGNFPGRFSGRQFSNSRSEMNVSTLELGDSALYLCASSFPTGGVETQYFGPGTRLLVL.

This chain connects TRBV29-1 to TRBJ2-1; 10 bases are shared with TRBD2. The CDR3 covers 14 residues. Germline-derived CDR1 and CDR2 are SQVTM and ANQGSEA. V lost 4 bases and J lost 11; bases outside the gene matches: 11. As DNA, the CDR3 is TGCAGCGTTGTCGGACTAGCGGCCCGCTCGAAGCAGTTCTTC. This translates into CSVVGLAARSKQFF.

The chain employs TRBV4-3 and TRBJ2-1; D is perhaps TRBD2 (6 bases). CDR3 size: 16 residues. Germline CDR1 reads LGHNA; CDR2 reads YSLEER. V was pared by 1 base and J by 0 bases, with 10 bases between. The CDR3 DNA follows: TGCGCCAGCAGCCAAGGCGGAGGGCGCTCCTACAATGAGCAGTTCTTC. It specifies CASSQGGGRSYNEQFF.

This chain connects TRBV4-3 to TRBJ1-1; 10 bases align to TRBD1. The CDR3 totals 17 residues. Germline CDR1 and CDR2: LGHNA and YSLEER. Trimming took 1 base from V and 1 from J; bases not matched to a gene: 6. CDR3 bases: TGCGCCAGCAGCCAAGGGGACAGGGGTTTGAGGAACACTGAAGCTTTCTTT. Its translation is CASSQGDRGLRNTEAFF.

This chain links TRBV29-1 with TRBJ2-4; TRBD2 agrees at 10 bases. Germline CDR1 and CDR2: SQVTM and ANQGSEA. Losses at the gene ends were 6 bases for V and 7 bases for J; bases not matched to a gene: 27. This CDR3 contains 20 residues. The CDR3 region has the DNA TGCAGCGTACTCACGGGCCAGGGAGAAGCGGGAGGGCCCTCCGCCAACATTCAGTACTTC. It translates to CSVLTGQGEAGGPSANIQYF.

Many counts were recorded for this clone. The rearrangement joins TRBV5-4 to TRBJ2-1, with TRBD1 identical over 10 bases. This CDR3 has 14 residues. Germline CDR1 reads SGHNT; CDR2 reads YYREEE (reference sequence). The V and J ends lost 4 bases and 6 bases, in that order; junction bases with no gene match: 4. CDR3 coding DNA: TGTGCCAGCAGCGGCCGGGACAGGGGCAATGAGCAGTTCTTC. It codes for CASSGRDRGNEQFF.

This rearrangement joins TRBV7-9 to TRBJ2-5; D is possibly TRBD1 (8 bases). The CDR3 loop spans 13 amino acids. Germline V lookup: CDR1 SEHNR, CDR2 FQNEAQ (reference sequence). V lost 5 bases and J lost 5, with 12 bases in between. CDR3 nucleotides: TGTGCCAGCAGCATACAGGGGGGGGAGACCCAGTACTTC. It specifies CASSIQGGETQYF.